The present T cell receptor (beta chain) was sequenced within a study of cytomegalovirus exposure and HLA in healthy donors. The germline V gene encodes CDR1 MGHRA and CDR2 YSYEKL. V lost 1 base and J 0 bases, leaving 10 bases between the germline ends. The CDR3 extends over 16 amino acids. Notes on this clone: Its antigen remains unknown.

Broader study findings: Reports indicated that the classifier achieved high specificity and sensitivity in diagnosing cytomegalovirus status.

The PCR had 60 Vbeta and 13 Jbeta primers. Repertoires were generated with immunoSEQ multiplex PCR, while TCRdb's copy carries only in-frame clones and drops some. The sample table sets out fewer than 85,000 clones. The rearrangement joins TRBV4-1 to TRBJ1-3; D is unclear. The specimen sequenced was PBMCs. The sequence was collected from a man aged 30 to 45 in good health and CMV-seronegative. The CDR3 nucleotides are TGCGCCAGCAGCCAAGGGGCCCAATCCTCTGGAAACACCATATATTTT. Its translation: CASSQGAQSSGNTIYF.